This T cell receptor beta chain emerged from a study of CD8 T cells in ankylosing spondylitis. Study-wide results and caveats: Blood from ankylosing spondylitis patients appeared to carry a characteristic roughly eight-variant TCR beta motif. Reportedly, matched ankylosing spondylitis synovial fluid was significantly enriched for disease-linked clones.

As for this clonotype: Its target is not known.

This CDR3 is built from 17 residues. Trimming removed 2 bases from V and 8 bases from J; junction bases left unmatched: 12. Germline lookup yields CDR1 SEHNR and CDR2 FQNEAQ (reference sequence). For TCR beta, libraries came from quantitative 5'-RACE with molecular barcodes. Each CDR3 protein gets one entry after TCRdb re-called the 5' RACE reads with MiXCR. The sample shows more than 650,000 distinct CDR3 sequences, 10% to 15% of them seen only once. Sample: blood, either unsorted or a sorted T cell fraction (not recorded which). This sequence was found in a male donor with ankylosing spondylitis. This chain links TRBV7-9 with TRBJ1-6; 7 bases agree with TRBD1. Written as DNA, the CDR3 is TGTGCCAGCAGCTTACGCACCTCAACCCAGGGGGATTCACCCCTCCACTTT. The encoded protein is CASSLRTSTQGDSPLHF. Looking up the rest from reference TRBV7-9 and TRBJ1-6 gives the full variable domain: DTGVSQNPRHKITKRGQNVTFRCDPISEHNRLYWYRQTLGQGPEFLTYFQNEAQLEKSRLLSDRFSAERPKGSFSTLEIQRTEQGDSAMYLCASSLRTSTQGDSPLHFGNGTRLTVT.